The rows below give T cell receptor beta chains drawn from one sample of a study of blood T cell repertoires in COVID-19. The table came from immunoSEQ multiplex PCR; TCRdb's copy has only in-frame clones and leaves some out. The repertoire holds 250,000 to 350,000 clones, approximately 86% seen once, with around 4.2% in the top ten. Sequenced: peripheral blood. All receptors derive from a woman in her 50s with active or convalescent COVID-19. Each CDR3 is given with its conserved first and last residue. Each record gives: V gene, J gene, clone size, CDR3 protein. For some rows the clone size is stated as once, few or many, or as a class when expanded; others skip it.

TRBV3-1/TRBV3-2,TRBJ1-1,-,CASSQRAGANTEAFF
TRBV7-6,TRBJ1-4,-,CASSLNRLNEKLFF
TRBV5-1,TRBJ1-1,-,CASSLTRLTEAFF
TRBV6-5,TRBJ1-2,once,CASSPPGGYGYTF
TRBV5-6,TRBJ1-2,few,CASSSGHLIDANYGYTF
TRBV5-5,TRBJ1-4,-,CASSLAYREHGEKLFF
TRBV20-1,TRBJ2-5,-,CTPLAGQTQYF
TRBV11-3,TRBJ2-1,-,CASSPPGVSSYNEQFF
TRBV9,TRBJ1-2,-,CASSVGRQYGYTF
TRBV5-1,TRBJ2-3,-,CASSKGTSGGFSTDTQYF
TRBV24-1,TRBJ2-1,-,CATSARGTTSGEQFF
TRBV7-2,TRBJ2-5,once,CASSPGWASGRPQETQYF
TRBV29-1,TRBJ2-4,-,CSVRAGTKNIQYF
TRBV5-1,TRBJ1-6,-,CASSFTDRGSSPLHF
TRBV2,TRBJ1-2,-,CASSENLSGFEGDGYTF
TRBV6-1,TRBJ2-2,-,CASSDGGPRELFF
TRBV3-1/TRBV3-2,TRBJ1-1,-,CASSQRGGTEAFF
TRBV6-6,TRBJ2-2,-,CASSLRTSGISTGELFF
TRBV19,TRBJ2-3,-,CASSIRELGYTQYF
TRBV9,TRBJ2-7,-,CASSASLGSGSGSEQYF
TRBV19,TRBJ1-1,-,CASKPQGLNTEAFF
TRBV5-4,TRBJ1-2,-,CASRPQGKGNYGYTF
TRBV5-1,TRBJ2-2,-,CASSLGQGEKSGELFF
TRBV7-8,TRBJ1-1,-,CASSFGWNTEAFF
TRBV6-5,TRBJ1-1,-,CASRLSQGNTEAFF
TRBV19,TRBJ1-1,-,CASNLWGTGGDEAFF
TRBV4-1,TRBJ2-7,-,CASSLGQGPYEQYF
TRBV19,TRBJ2-1,many,CASSIEGTGYNEQFF
TRBV7-2,TRBJ1-2,-,CASSFRNYGYTF
TRBV29-1,TRBJ2-1,few,CSVFVLDREQFF
TRBV6-5,TRBJ1-4,few,CASSRTTRANEKLFF
TRBV5-1,TRBJ1-2,once,CASSPGQGANGYTF
TRBV27,TRBJ1-2,-,CASSSGWGDRGYGYTF
TRBV5-6,TRBJ2-7,-,CASSYTTGSYEQYF
TRBV2,TRBJ2-7,-,CAITRENEQYF
TRBV7-9,TRBJ1-2,-,CASSFGLSGGSDGYTF
TRBV28,TRBJ1-5,-,CASSPFSGGTDNQPQHF
TRBV11-1,TRBJ1-6,-,CASSLARPGSSYNSPLHF
TRBV28,TRBJ2-4,-,CASSRTGDVKNIQYF
TRBV20-1,TRBJ2-2,-,CSASFSGRALRTGELFF
TRBV18,TRBJ2-7,once,CASSRGVAVNYEQYF
TRBV18,TRBJ2-1,-,CASSPPSLAKHYEQFF
TRBV29-1,TRBJ1-1,-,CSVAGQIKPNTEAFF
TRBV6-5,TRBJ1-2,-,CASSYSIGGRGYTF
TRBV18,TRBJ1-4,-,CASSLGQGEYEKLFF
TRBV14,TRBJ2-5,-,CASSQIGTAGSQETQYF
TRBV28,TRBJ2-3,-,CASSRTHRGTDTQYF
TRBV1,TRBJ2-2,-,CTSSQEGASGRTHTGELFF
TRBV30,TRBJ2-7,-,CAWSPGRITYEQYF
TRBV3-1/TRBV3-2,TRBJ1-1,-,CASSLRGGGSRNEAFF
TRBV7-9,TRBJ2-1,-,CASSLRTGTNSYNEQFF
TRBV6-5,TRBJ1-6,few,CASSSRGGGTKPLHF
TRBV18,TRBJ1-1,-,CASSVGRGIQNTEAFF
TRBV5-4,TRBJ2-7,-,CASSPAAGLGDGEQYF
TRBV7-2,TRBJ2-1,once,CASSSWSSYNEQFF
TRBV30,TRBJ2-7,-,CAWSRVSGRSYEQYF
TRBV2,TRBJ1-2,-,CASSEFREGYTF
TRBV5-6,TRBJ2-5,-,CASGTGGGETQYF